The T cell receptor (beta chain) described here comes from a study of identifying expanded T cells in peripheral blood. The study, taken as a whole, reports: Around 1.2 clones differed between technical replicates, versus approximately 16 and 19 over time. Two-week clone count variance significantly increased as total template count grew.

Healthy donors had no documented immune events, such as infections, while sampled. Comment on this clone: Its target is unknown.

The germline CDR1 and CDR2 sequences are LGHNA and YSLEER. CDR3 length: 13 amino acids. Trimming shortened V by 1 base and J by 3 bases, and 6 bases separated the two germline ends. Libraries were prepared by immunoSEQ multiplex PCR; TCRdb keeps only in-frame clonotypes and omits some of them. The data show about 130,000 clones, less than 90% seen once. The sample comprised blood. The rearrangement uses TRBV4-3 and TRBJ2-5, with unresolved D. This receptor was identified in a person aged 18 to 69 in good health. The CDR3 DNA reads as TGCGCCAGCAGCCAAGGTTTAGAAGAGACCCAGTACTTC. Translation gives CASSQGLEETQYF.